This T cell receptor beta chain came from a study of shared clonotypes between healthy human individuals. Findings and limits, study-wide: Sharing across four donors was highest in naive CD4 (around 5%) and lowest in memory CD8 (around 0.4%).

Produced via immunoSEQ multiplex PCR; TCRdb's table is partial and in-frame only. The sample has roughly 1 million clones, 78% seen once. As concerns this clone: The antigen remains undetermined.

The germline V gene has CDR1 MNHNS and CDR2 SASEGT. CDR3 length: 13 amino acids. The V gene lost 7 bases and the J gene lost 0 bases, with 8 bases spanning the gap. Source material: memory CD4+ T cells from PBMCs. Subset of the sample: CD45RA-negative fraction. J is TRBJ2-3 and V is TRBV6-1, with D perhaps matching TRBD2 (6 bases). This TCR came from a man between 18 and 29 years old in good health. Some clones in this sample may be carry-over from other donors' samples. The chain's CDR3 is CASMGGSTDTQYF. The CDR3 DNA sequence: TGTGCCAGCATGGGGGGTAGCACAGATACGCAGTATTTT.